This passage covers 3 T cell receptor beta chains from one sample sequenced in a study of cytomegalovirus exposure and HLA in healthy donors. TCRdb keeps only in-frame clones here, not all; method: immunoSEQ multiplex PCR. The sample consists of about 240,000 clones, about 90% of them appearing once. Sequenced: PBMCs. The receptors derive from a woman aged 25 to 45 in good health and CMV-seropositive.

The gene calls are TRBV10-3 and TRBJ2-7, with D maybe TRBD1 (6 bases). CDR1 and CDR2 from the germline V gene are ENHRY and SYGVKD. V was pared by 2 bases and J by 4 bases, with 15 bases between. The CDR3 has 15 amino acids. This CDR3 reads CAISEGERGSYEQYF. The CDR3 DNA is TGTGCCATCAGTGAGGGCGAGAGGGGGAGTTACGAGCAGTACTTC.

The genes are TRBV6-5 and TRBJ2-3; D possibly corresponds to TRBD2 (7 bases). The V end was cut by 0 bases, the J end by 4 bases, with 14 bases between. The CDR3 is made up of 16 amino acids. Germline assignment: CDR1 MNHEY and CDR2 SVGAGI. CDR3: CASSYSAGALADTQYF. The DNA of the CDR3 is TGTGCCAGCAGTTACTCCGCGGGGGCGCTGGCAGATACGCAGTATTTT.

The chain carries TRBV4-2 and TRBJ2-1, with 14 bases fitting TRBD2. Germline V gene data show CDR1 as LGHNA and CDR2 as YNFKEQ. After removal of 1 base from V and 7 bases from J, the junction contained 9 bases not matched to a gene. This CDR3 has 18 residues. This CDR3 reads CASSQVGRLAGGSNEQFF. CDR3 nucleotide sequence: TGTGCCAGCAGCCAAGTGGGCCGACTAGCGGGAGGGTCAAATGAGCAGTTCTTC.